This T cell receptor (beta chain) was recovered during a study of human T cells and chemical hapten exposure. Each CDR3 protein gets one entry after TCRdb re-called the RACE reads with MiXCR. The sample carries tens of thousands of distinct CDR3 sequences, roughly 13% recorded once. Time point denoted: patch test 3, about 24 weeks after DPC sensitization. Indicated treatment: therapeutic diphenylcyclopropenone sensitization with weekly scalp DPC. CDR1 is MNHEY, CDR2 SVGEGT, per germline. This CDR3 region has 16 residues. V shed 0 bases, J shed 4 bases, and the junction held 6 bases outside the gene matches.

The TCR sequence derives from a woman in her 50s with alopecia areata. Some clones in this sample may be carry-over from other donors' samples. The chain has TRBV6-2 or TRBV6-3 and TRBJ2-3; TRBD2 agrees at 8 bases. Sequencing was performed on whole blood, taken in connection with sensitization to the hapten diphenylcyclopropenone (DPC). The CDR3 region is CASSYSVREDPDTQYF. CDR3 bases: TGTGCCAGCAGTTACTCGGTGCGGGAGGACCCAGATACGCAGTATTTT.